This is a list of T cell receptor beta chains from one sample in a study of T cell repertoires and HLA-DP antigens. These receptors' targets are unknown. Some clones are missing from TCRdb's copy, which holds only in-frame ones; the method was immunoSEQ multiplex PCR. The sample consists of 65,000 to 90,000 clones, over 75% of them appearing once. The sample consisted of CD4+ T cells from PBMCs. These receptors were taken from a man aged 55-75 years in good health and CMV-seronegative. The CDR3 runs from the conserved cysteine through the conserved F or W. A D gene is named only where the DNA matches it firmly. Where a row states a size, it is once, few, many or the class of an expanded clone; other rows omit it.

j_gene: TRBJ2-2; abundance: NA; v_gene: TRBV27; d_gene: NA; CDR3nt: TGTGCCAGCAGTTTATCGGGGAGGGGGCCGAACACCGGGGAGCTGTTTTTT; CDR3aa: CASSLSGRGPNTGELFF
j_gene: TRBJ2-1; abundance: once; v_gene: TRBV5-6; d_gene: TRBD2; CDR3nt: TGTGCCAGCAGCTTCCGAGGGGCTAGCGGGAGGGAGGTGAATGAGCAGTTCTTC; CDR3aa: CASSFRGASGREVNEQFF
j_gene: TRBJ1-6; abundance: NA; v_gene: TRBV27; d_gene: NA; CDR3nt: TGTGCCAGCAGCTTTTACCTTAATTCACCCCTCCACTTT; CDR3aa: CASSFYLNSPLHF
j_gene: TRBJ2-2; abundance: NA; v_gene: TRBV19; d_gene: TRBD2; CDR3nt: TGTGCCAGTAGTCCCGGACTAGCGGGGTACGCGAACACCGGGGAGCTGTTTTTT; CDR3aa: CASSPGLAGYANTGELFF
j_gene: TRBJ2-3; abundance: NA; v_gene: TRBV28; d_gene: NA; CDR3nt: TGTGCCAGCAGTTCGGATAGTCGGGACCAGTATTTT; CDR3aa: CASSSDSRDQYF
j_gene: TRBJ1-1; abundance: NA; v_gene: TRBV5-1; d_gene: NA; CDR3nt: TGCGCCAGCAGCTTGCCAGGGACGGCCGGTGAAGCTTTCTTT; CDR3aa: CASSLPGTAGEAFF
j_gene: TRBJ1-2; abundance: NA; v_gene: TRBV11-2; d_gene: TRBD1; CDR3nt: TGTGCCAGCAGCCCTAGCCCAGGGGGCGGATATGGCTACACCTTC; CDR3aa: CASSPSPGGGYGYTF
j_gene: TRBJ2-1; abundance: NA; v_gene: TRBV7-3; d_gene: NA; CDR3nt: TGTGCCAGCAGCTCAGACAGAGACAATGAGCAGTTCTTC; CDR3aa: CASSSDRDNEQFF
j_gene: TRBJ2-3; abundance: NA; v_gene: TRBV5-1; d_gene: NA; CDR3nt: TGCGCCAGCAGCTTTTTAGGGAGAACCGGCACAGATACGCAGTATTTT; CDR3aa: CASSFLGRTGTDTQYF
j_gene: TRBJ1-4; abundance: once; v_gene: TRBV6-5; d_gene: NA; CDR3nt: TGTGCCAGCAAAATGACAGCAACTAATGAAAAACTGTTTTTT; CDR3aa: CASKMTATNEKLFF
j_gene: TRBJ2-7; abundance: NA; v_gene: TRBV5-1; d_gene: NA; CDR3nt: TGCGCCAGCAGCTTGGATTCTCACGAGCAGTACTTC; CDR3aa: CASSLDSHEQYF
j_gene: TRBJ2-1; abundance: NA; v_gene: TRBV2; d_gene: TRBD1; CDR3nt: TGTGCCAGCAGTGCCTCCCGACAGGGATCGAGGAATGAGCAGTTCTTC; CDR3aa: CASSASRQGSRNEQFF
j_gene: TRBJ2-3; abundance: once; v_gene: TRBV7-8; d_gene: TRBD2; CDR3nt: TGTGCCAGCAGCCCTAGCGGGGCTAGCACAGATACGCAGTATTTT; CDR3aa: CASSPSGASTDTQYF
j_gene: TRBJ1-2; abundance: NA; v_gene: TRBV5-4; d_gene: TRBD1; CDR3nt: TGTGCCAGCAGCAGACAGGGGAATATTGGCTACACCTTC; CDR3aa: CASSRQGNIGYTF
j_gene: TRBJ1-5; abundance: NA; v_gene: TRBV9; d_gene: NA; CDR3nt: TGTGCCAGCAGCGTACGGGGGGAGGGGCCCCAGCATTTT; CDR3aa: CASSVRGEGPQHF
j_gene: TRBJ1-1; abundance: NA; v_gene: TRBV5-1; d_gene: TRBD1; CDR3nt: TGCGCCAGCAGCCCCATGATGAGACAGGGCAACACTGAAGCTTTCTTT; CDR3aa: CASSPMMRQGNTEAFF
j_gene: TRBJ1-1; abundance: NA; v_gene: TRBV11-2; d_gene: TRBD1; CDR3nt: TGTGCCAGCAGCTTAGAGACAGGGGGCACTGAAGCTTTCTTT; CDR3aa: CASSLETGGTEAFF
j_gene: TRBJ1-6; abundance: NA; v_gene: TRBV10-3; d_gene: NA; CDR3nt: TGTGCCATCAGTGAGTCGGGGAATTCACCCCTCCACTTT; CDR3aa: CAISESGNSPLHF
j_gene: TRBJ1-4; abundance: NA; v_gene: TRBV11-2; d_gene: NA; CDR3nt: TGTGCCAGCAAAGGAATTGCGATAGGACAAGCGACTGAAAAACTGTTTTTT; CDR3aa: CASKGIAIGQATEKLFF
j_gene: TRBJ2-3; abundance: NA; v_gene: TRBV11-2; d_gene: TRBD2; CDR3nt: TGTGCCAGCAGCGGTGGGACTATCTCTGGAAATACGCAGTATTTT; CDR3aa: CASSGGTISGNTQYF
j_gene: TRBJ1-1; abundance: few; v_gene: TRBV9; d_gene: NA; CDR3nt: TGTGCCAGCAGCGTAGCTTCCGGGACTGAAGCTTTCTTT; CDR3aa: CASSVASGTEAFF
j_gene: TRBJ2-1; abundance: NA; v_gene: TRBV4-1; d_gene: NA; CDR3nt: TGCGCCAGCAGCCTGTCCGGGACCTACAATGAGCAGTTCTTC; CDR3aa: CASSLSGTYNEQFF
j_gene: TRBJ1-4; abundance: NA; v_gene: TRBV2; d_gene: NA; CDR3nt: TGTGCCAGCAGTGCTACGGAGGGAAAACTGTTTTTT; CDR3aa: CASSATEGKLFF
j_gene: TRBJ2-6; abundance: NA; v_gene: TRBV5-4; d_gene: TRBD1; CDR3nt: TGTGCCAGCACCGCGACAGGGAAAATGTCTGGGGCCAACGTCCTGACTTTC; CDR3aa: CASTATGKMSGANVLTF
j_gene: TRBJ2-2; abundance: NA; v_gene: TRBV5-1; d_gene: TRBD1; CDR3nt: TGCGCCAGCAGCCTGGTGGACAGGGTAGAAGGCGGGGAGCTGTTTTTT; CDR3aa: CASSLVDRVEGGELFF
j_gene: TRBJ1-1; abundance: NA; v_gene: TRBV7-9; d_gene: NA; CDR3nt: TGTGCCAGCAGCTTAGTCAACTCCGGCGCTGAAGCTTTCTTT; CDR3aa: CASSLVNSGAEAFF